The entry that follows covers one TCR beta chain sequence. TCR beta CDR3 region amplification was performed from RNA transcripts. HTBI primers were the set used in a first-round RT-PCR of the TCR CDR3. A single record per CDR3 protein comes from TCRdb applying MiXCR to the multiplex PCR reads. The data show fewer than 350,000 distinct CDR3 sequences, nearly 15% seen once. This specimen comes from a study of T cells in Graves' hyperthyroidism and ophthalmopathy. Subjects aged 18 to 65 presented with newly diagnosed hyperthyroidism of less than 2 months' duration. The CDR3 contains 13 residues. Trimming stripped 8 bases from V and 7 bases from J, with 18 bases between. Germline lookup yields CDR1 MNHNS and CDR2 SASEGT.

This TCR derives from a woman in her 50s with Graves' hyperthyroidism that later progressed to Graves' ophthalmopathy. The sequenced sample consisted of blood. The chain uses TRBV6-1 and TRBJ2-7; D not resolved. CDR3 loop: CASRRVLREEQYF. The CDR3 DNA sequence: TGTGCCAGCCGAAGAGTGCTTAGAGAAGAGCAGTACTTC.